The 21 T cell receptor beta chains given below trace back to one sample, sequenced in a study of shared clonotypes between healthy human individuals. The method was immunoSEQ multiplex PCR; TCRdb's version includes in-frame clones alone and lacks a portion of them. The table has under 1,100,000 clones, approximately 80% seen once. Sequencing was performed on memory CD4+ T cells from PBMCs. Subset given: CD45RA-negative fraction. Every receptor here comes from a man between 18 and 35 years old in good health. Some clones in this sample may be carry-over from other donors' samples.

The V gene is TRBV5-8, the J gene TRBJ2-2; D is uncertain. The CDR3 totals 14 residues. From germline, CDR1 is SGHTS and CDR2 YDEGEE. V gave up 4 bases and J gave up 1 base, with 8 bases separating them. DNA for the CDR3: TGTGCCAGCAGCCAAGGGCGGAACACCGGGGAGCTGTTTTTT. The encoded protein is CASSQGRNTGELFF.

About this clone itself: A much larger clone lies one base from this, so it may be a read error. The identical CDR3 is also encoded by other nucleotide sequences in the sample. V gene TRBV6-1 combines with J gene TRBJ1-5; 11 bases are a match to TRBD1. Trimming removed 4 bases from V and 7 bases from J; junction bases left unmatched: 0. Germline V gene lookup returns CDR1 MNHNS and CDR2 SASEGT. This CDR3 region has 13 residues. The CDR3 DNA is TGTGCCAGCAGTGGGGACAGGGGGCAGCCCCAGCATTTT. Its translation is CASSGDRGQPQHF.

CDR3 nucleotides: TGTGCCAGCTCACCTCAAGCAGAGCAGTTCTTC. This gives the protein CASSPQAEQFF. The chain couples TRBV18 to TRBJ2-1; D not resolved. CDR1 is KGHSH, CDR2 LQKENI, per germline. The CDR3 extends over 11 amino acids. V shed 3 bases and J shed 10 bases, with 7 bases lying between them.

The gene calls are TRBV5-4 and TRBJ2-7; possibly TRBD2 for D (7 bases). V dropped 4 bases and J dropped 4 bases, with 24 bases sitting between them. Germline V CDR1 and CDR2: SGHNT, YYREEE (reference sequence). The CDR3 totals 17 residues. CDR3 amino acids: CASSHPTGRAAVYEQYF. The CDR3 bases are TGTGCCAGCAGCCATCCTACAGGGAGGGCGGCTGTTTACGAGCAGTACTTC. Supplemented by reference TRBV5-4 and TRBJ2-7, the full variable domain reads ETGVTQSPTHLIKTRGQQVTLRCSSQSGHNTVSWYQQALGQGPQFIFQYYREEENGRGNFPPRFSGLQFPNYSSELNVNALELDDSALYLCASSHPTGRAAVYEQYFGPGTRLTVT.

The chain carries TRBV28 and TRBJ1-1; D not resolved. The germline V gene has CDR1 MDHEN and CDR2 SYDVKM. The CDR3 is 16 amino acids. With 4 bases removed from V and 0 bases from J, the gap between germline ends came to 15 bases. CDR3 region: CASSSGRFQVNTEAFF. The CDR3 DNA reads as TGTGCCAGCAGTTCCGGACGGTTCCAAGTGAACACTGAAGCTTTCTTT.

This chain uses TRBV28 with TRBJ1-2; possible D gene TRBD1, 6 bases. Germline CDR1 is MDHEN and CDR2 is SYDVKM. V lost 6 bases to trimming and J lost 8 bases, with 16 bases between them. The CDR3 length is 13 residues. As DNA, the CDR3 is TGTGCCAGCAGCCGCTCGGGGGGCGGAGGCTACACCTTC. This translates into CASSRSGGGGYTF.

As concerns this clone: Other DNA variants within this sample encode the same CDR3. The genes are TRBV6-1 and TRBJ1-1, with D possibly being TRBD1 (6 bases). CDR3 size: 13 residues. Germline CDR1 MNHNS, CDR2 SASEGT. Trimming left V 6 bases short and J 0 bases short, with 8 bases between. CDR3 residues: CASRQGMNTEAFF. The CDR3 coding sequence is TGTGCCAGCAGACAGGGCATGAACACTGAAGCTTTCTTT.

J is TRBJ1-2 and V is TRBV5-1; 7 bases map to TRBD1. The CDR3 sequence is 15 residues long. Germline trimming cut 4 bases from V and 8 bases from J; bases unmatched to any gene: 14. CDR1 is SGHRS and CDR2 is YFSETQ in the germline V gene. This CDR3 reads CASSPDRVRSEGYTF. The CDR3 DNA sequence: TGCGCCAGCAGCCCCGACAGGGTAAGGTCGGAAGGCTACACCTTC.

V is TRBV2 and J is TRBJ2-1; D possibly corresponds to TRBD2 (6 bases). Germline values: CDR1 SNHLY, CDR2 FYNNEI. Trimming stripped 3 bases from V and 1 base from J, with 10 bases between. This CDR3 has 15 residues. In nucleotides, the CDR3 is TGTGCCAGCAGTGATAGGCGGGGTTCCTACAATGAGCAGTTCTTC. This translates into CASSDRRGSYNEQFF.

This chain links TRBV30 with TRBJ2-1; D tentatively fits TRBD1 or TRBD2 (5 bases each). V was cut by 6 bases and J by 0 bases, with 12 bases left in between. The CDR3 loop spans 14 amino acids. Per the germline V gene, CDR1 is GTSNPN and CDR2 is SVGIG (reference sequence). The CDR3 region is CACTGASSYNEQFF. The CDR3 nucleotides are TGTGCCTGCACCGGGGCGAGCTCCTACAATGAGCAGTTCTTC. The full variable domain, completed using reference TRBV30 and TRBJ2-1, is SQTIHQWPATLVQPVGSPLSLECTVEGTSNPNLYWYRQAAGRGLQLLFYSVGIGQISSEVPQNLSASRPQDRQFILSSKKLLLSDSGFYLCACTGASSYNEQFFGPGTRLTVL.

Of note for this clone: A much larger clone lies a single base off, so this may be a read error. This chain uses TRBV6-1 with TRBJ2-5; no clear D gene. The length of the CDR3 is 11 residues. The V gene lost 6 bases and the J gene lost 2 bases, with 4 bases spanning the gap. CDR1 and CDR2 from the germline V gene are MNHNS and SASEGT. This CDR3 reads CASRFQETQYF. For the CDR3, the DNA is TGTGCCAGCAGGTTTCAAGAGACCCAGTACTTC.

This chain links TRBV19 with TRBJ2-7; weak D call: TRBD2 (5 bases). The CDR3 spans 15 residues. V lost 5 bases, J lost 5 bases, and 19 bases lay in between. The germline V gene encodes CDR1 LNHDA and CDR2 SQIVND (reference sequence). This CDR3 is CASSPPGRPIHEQYF. Written as DNA, the CDR3 is TGTGCCAGTAGTCCCCCGGGAAGGCCTATCCACGAGCAGTACTTC.

V is TRBV10-3 and J is TRBJ2-3, with 12 positions matching TRBD2. Germline assignment: CDR1 ENHRY and CDR2 SYGVKD. This CDR3 is 14 amino acids long. Trimming removed 10 bases from V and 3 bases from J; junction bases left unmatched: 5. The CDR3 DNA is TGTGCCACCAGGACTAGCGGGACTACAGATACGCAGTATTTT. It codes for CATRTSGTTDTQYF.

The rearrangement links TRBV14 to TRBJ1-4; D remains ambiguous. This CDR3 region has 15 residues. Trimming took 2 bases from V and 4 from J, leaving 11 bases between them. CDR1 is SGHDN and CDR2 is FVKESK in the germline V gene. CDR3 loop: CASSQPRGNNEKLFF. The CDR3 DNA is TGTGCCAGCAGCCAACCCCGGGGAAATAATGAAAAACTGTTTTTT.

The J gene is TRBJ2-2, the V gene TRBV7-6; D is ambiguous. This CDR3 is 13 amino acids long. The V gene lost 5 bases and the J gene lost 6 bases, with 10 bases spanning the gap. Per germline, CDR1 SGHVS and CDR2 FNYEAQ. Written as DNA, the CDR3 is TGTGCCAGCAGCAGAGCTTGGGCCGGGGAGCTGTTTTTT. Residues: CASSRAWAGELFF. Together with reference TRBV7-6 and TRBJ2-2, the CDR3 gives the full variable domain: GAGVSQSPRYKVTKRGQDVALRCDPISGHVSLYWYRQALGQGPEFLTYFNYEAQQDKSGLPNDRFSAERPEGSISTLTIQRTEQRDSAMYRCASSRAWAGELFFGEGSRLTVL.

The rearrangement joins TRBV25-1 to TRBJ2-7; D is possibly TRBD1 or TRBD2 (5 bases each). Germline V gives CDR1 MGHDK, CDR2 SYGVNS. CDR3 size: 15 residues. The V end lost 4 bases, the J end lost 7 bases, and 20 bases lay between the germline ends. This CDR3 is CASSAPGTGGGEQYF. CDR3 sequence (DNA): TGTGCCAGCAGTGCCCCCGGGACGGGCGGCGGGGAGCAGTACTTC.

V gene TRBV5-1 combines with J gene TRBJ2-5; D is unresolved. V gave up 3 bases and J gave up 2 bases, with 8 bases separating them. CDR1 is SGHRS and CDR2 is YFSETQ in the germline V gene. This CDR3 has 13 amino acids. CDR3 bases: TGCGCCAGCAGCTCGATAAGTCAAGAGACCCAGTACTTC. Its translation: CASSSISQETQYF.

The genes are TRBV11-2 and TRBJ1-2; D unclear. CDR3 length: 13 residues. Germline CDR1 is SGHAT and CDR2 is FQNNGV. Trimming cost V 5 bases and J 5 bases, with 12 bases left between them. CDR3 sequence: CASSLDAGYGYTF. Written as DNA, the CDR3 is TGTGCCAGCAGCCTGGACGCTGGATATGGCTACACCTTC.

The CDR3 bases are TGTGCCAGCAGCTCCGAGTTGGAAAAACTGTTTTTT. Residues: CASSSELEKLFF. The chain recombines TRBV7-9 with TRBJ1-4; D remains ambiguous. CDR1 and CDR2 (germline): SEHNR, FQNEAQ (reference sequence). The V and J ends lost 4 bases and 8 bases respectively, with 8 bases between them. The CDR3 has 12 amino acids.

The chain employs TRBV11-3 and TRBJ2-1; D is uncertain. The V end was cut by 6 bases, the J end by 6 bases, with 12 bases between. Germline CDR1 is SGHNT and CDR2 is YENEEA. There are 13 residues in the CDR3. Here the CDR3 DNA reads TGTGCCAGCAGTCCGACCCGCGGCAATGAGCAGTTCTTC. This encodes CASSPTRGNEQFF. The whole variable domain, remainder taken from reference TRBV11-3 and TRBJ2-1, is EAGVVQSPRYKIIEKKQPVAFWCNPISGHNTLYWYLQNLGQGPELLIRYENEEAVDDSQLPKDRFSAERLKGVDSTLKIQPAELGDSAVYLCASSPTRGNEQFFGPGTRLTVL.

This chain links TRBV19 with TRBJ2-5; tentatively, D is TRBD1 or TRBD2 (5 bases each). Germline loops: CDR1 LNHDA, CDR2 SQIVND (reference sequence). V was cut by 9 bases and J by 6 bases, with 17 bases left in between. The CDR3 totals 13 residues. The CDR3 spells CASADEGSKTQYF. The CDR3 DNA is TGTGCCAGCGCTGACGAGGGGTCGAAGACCCAGTACTTC.